This T cell receptor beta chain appears in the sequencing data of a study of T cell repertoires in cytomegalovirus infection. In the case of this clonotype: Its antigen remains unidentified.

The CDR3 runs 19 residues. Germline V gives CDR1 SGHVS, CDR2 FQNEAQ. With 3 bases clipped from V and 3 bases from J, the junction kept 15 bases outside the gene matches. TCRdb re-called the reads through MiXCR, storing one row per CDR3 protein. The table lists roughly 920,000 distinct CDR3 sequences, roughly 30% of them singletons. The clonotype was recovered from a human donor in good health (CMV status not recorded). Some clones in this sample may be carry-over from other donors' samples. The rearrangement links TRBV7-8 to TRBJ1-1; TRBD1 matches 11 bases. The material sequenced was cultured CD8+ T cells from PBMCs, taken from culture after CMV antigen stimulation. The DNA for the CDR3 is TGTGCCAGCAGCTTGTTCCGTTATAGGGACAGGGGGACGGACACTGAAGCTTTCTTT. Its protein is CASSLFRYRDRGTDTEAFF.